The clone carrying this T cell receptor (beta chain) was counted only a few times. Using immunoSEQ multiplex PCR, the repertoire was profiled, and TCRdb retains in-frame clones only, with some absent. Here the sample spans 200,000 to 300,000 clones, 84% being singletons. This entry belongs to a study of blood T cell repertoires in COVID-19. On the study more broadly: From T cells, B-cell-depleted T cells, or PBMCs came the material, which was cDNA or gDNA.

The sequenced sample was peripheral blood. The TCR originated in a human donor in a cohort sampled during active COVID-19.

The CDR3 sequence is CASMQDYNSYEQYF. The DNA of the CDR3 is TGTGCCAGCATGCAGGATTACAACTCCTACGAGCAGTACTTC. The chain employs TRBV2 and TRBJ2-7, with D hard to call. Germline CDR1 is SNHLY and CDR2 is FYNNEI. The CDR3 loop spans 14 amino acids. Trimming shortened V by 7 bases and J by 0 bases, and 13 bases separated the two germline ends.